One and the same sample provided the 20 T cell receptor beta chains below, sequenced in a study of cytomegalovirus exposure and HLA in healthy donors listed by TCRdb under 2017. Library preparation employed the immunoSEQ multiplex PCR assay. Imported from immuneACCESS, the table was reduced by TCRdb to in-frame sequences with V and J called. These copies leave out some clones; in studies compared against another copy, an unresolved V gene accounts for under half, and the cause of the remainder is not known. The sample profile shows about 120,000 clones; about 96% of them were found once. The ten biggest clones cover less than 2% of the sample. The sequencing sample was made of PBMCs. Source of these receptors: a man aged 18 to 29 in good health and CMV-seronegative.

The genes are TRBV25-1 and TRBJ2-2, with D hard to call. The CDR3 is 12 amino acids. Germline CDR1 MGHDK, CDR2 SYGVNS. Trimming left V 4 bases short and J 7 bases short, with 7 bases between. CDR3 bases: TGTGCCAGCAGTGGTAGTAGCGGGGAGCTGTTTTTT. Translation: CASSGSSGELFF.

V is TRBV7-8 and J is TRBJ2-7; 8 bases are shared with TRBD2. The CDR3 consists of 13 residues. The germline CDR1 and CDR2 sequences are SGHVS and FQNEAQ. V lost 5 bases and J lost 4; bases outside the gene matches: 4. The CDR3 loop reads CASSTGGWYEQYF. The CDR3 DNA reads TGTGCCAGCAGCACGGGGGGGTGGTACGAGCAGTACTTC.

The CDR3 is CASSSWRGGLAEAFF. The CDR3 nucleotides are TGTGCCAGCAGCTCGTGGCGGGGGGGTCTGGCTGAAGCTTTCTTT. This chain uses TRBV7-8 with TRBJ1-1; perhaps TRBD1 as D (5 bases). Between the trimmed V and J ends, which lost 4 bases and 6 bases, there was a span of 18 bases. CDR1 is SGHVS and CDR2 is FQNEAQ in the germline V gene. The CDR3 runs to 15 residues.

This chain connects TRBV29-1 to TRBJ2-2; 9 nucleotides agree with TRBD2. The V segment lost 4 bases and the J segment 4 bases; nucleotides outside the gene matches: 4. The CDR3 length is 14 residues. Germline V gives CDR1 SQVTM, CDR2 ANQGSEA. Here the CDR3 reads CSVGRLAATGELFF. CDR3 coding DNA: TGCAGCGTTGGGAGACTAGCGGCCACCGGGGAGCTGTTTTTT.

This chain links TRBV4-3 with TRBJ2-7, with 9 bases identical to TRBD2. This CDR3 is 18 amino acids long. The germline CDR1 and CDR2 sequences are LGHNA and YSLEER. V lost 1 base to trimming and J lost 2 bases; unmatched junction nucleotides: 12. The CDR3 loop reads CASSQVLGSGSSTYEQYF. CDR3 nucleotide sequence: TGCGCCAGCAGCCAAGTTCTCGGTAGCGGGAGTTCCACCTACGAGCAGTACTTC.

The chain employs TRBV28 and TRBJ1-2; 7 bases match TRBD1. CDR3 size: 15 residues. The J segment lost 0 bases and the V segment lost 3 bases, leaving 4 bases of the junction unmatched. From germline, CDR1 is MDHEN and CDR2 SYDVKM. The CDR3 DNA sequence: TGTGCCAGCAGTTTGGGGGACAGAGCTAACTATGGCTACACCTTC. This gives the protein CASSLGDRANYGYTF.

J is TRBJ1-2 and V is TRBV7-9, with 7 nucleotides matching TRBD1. Germline V gene sequence: CDR1 SEHNR, CDR2 FQNEAQ (reference sequence). J gave up 4 bases and V 5 bases, and 10 bases lay outside the gene matches. The CDR3 contains 15 residues. In DNA form, the CDR3 reads TGTGCCAGCAGCACTAGAGGGGGCGATGCCTATGGCTACACCTTC. It codes for CASSTRGGDAYGYTF. Combining the CDR3 with reference TRBV7-9 and TRBJ1-2 gives the whole variable domain DTGVSQNPRHKITKRGQNVTFRCDPISEHNRLYWYRQTLGQGPEFLTYFQNEAQLEKSRLLSDRFSAERPKGSFSTLEIQRTEQGDSAMYLCASSTRGGDAYGYTFGSGTRLTVV.

The gene calls are TRBV4-2 and TRBJ2-7, with 7 bases identical to TRBD1. V was clipped by 0 bases and J by 0 bases; unmatched bases: 2. The germline CDR1 and CDR2 sequences are LGHNA and YNFKEQ. The CDR3 has 15 amino acids. The CDR3 reads CASSQEGTVSYEQYF. As DNA, the CDR3 is TGTGCCAGCAGCCAAGAAGGGACAGTCTCCTACGAGCAGTACTTC.

The chain recombines TRBV7-2 with TRBJ2-3, with D possibly being TRBD2 (5 bases). Trimming took off 8 bases at V and 2 bases at J, with 8 bases between the two ends. The CDR3 extends over 12 amino acids. CDR1 SGHTA and CDR2 FQGNSA come from the germline V gene. CDR3 sequence reads: CASGSPTDTQYF. CDR3 nucleotide sequence: TGTGCCAGCGGGAGCCCCACAGATACGCAGTATTTT.

This clone was counted a single time. This sequence joins TRBV10-2 and TRBJ1-3, with D perhaps TRBD1 (6 bases). The V gene's germline CDR1 is WSHSY and CDR2 SAAADI. The V end was cut by 6 bases, the J end by 0 bases, with 9 bases between. The length of the CDR3 is 14 residues. The CDR3 region has the DNA TGCGCCAGCAGCACAGGGTCCTCTGGAAACACCATATATTTT. Translating it yields CASSTGSSGNTIYF.

V gene TRBV11-3 combines with J gene TRBJ1-1; D is uncertain. CDR3 size: 12 residues. Germline CDR1 and CDR2: SGHNT and YENEEA. Trimming stripped 4 bases from V and 7 bases from J, with 10 bases between. The CDR3 bases are TGTGCCAGCAGCTCCGAGAGAAATGAAGCTTTCTTT. It specifies CASSSERNEAFF.

The V and J genes are TRBV25-1 and TRBJ2-5; 8 bases are a match to TRBD1. The V segment lost 4 bases and the J segment 0 bases; nucleotides outside the gene matches: 7. The CDR3 extends over 16 amino acids. The germline V gene has CDR1 MGHDK and CDR2 SYGVNS. In nucleotides, the CDR3 is TGTGCCAGCAGTGCCCTCTGGACAGGGAACCAAGAGACCCAGTACTTC. Its translation: CASSALWTGNQETQYF.

The CDR3 coding sequence is TGTGCCAGCAGCCGTAGCGGAGTGGGGGAGCAGTTCTTC. Its translation is CASSRSGVGEQFF. V usage is TRBV28 and J usage is TRBJ2-1; D may be TRBD2 (6 bases). The CDR3 is made up of 13 amino acids. CDR1 and CDR2 (germline): MDHEN, SYDVKM. The V end lost 6 bases, the J end lost 10 bases, and 16 bases lay between the germline ends. The entire variable domain, with the rest obtained from reference TRBV28 and TRBJ2-1, is as follows: DVKVTQSSRYLVKRTGEKVFLECVQDMDHENMFWYRQDPGLGLRLIYFSYDVKMKEKGDIPEGYSVSREKKERFSLILESASTNQTSMYLCASSRSGVGEQFFGPGTRLTVL.

The chain carries TRBV19 and TRBJ2-1; D is possibly TRBD1 (6 bases). This CDR3 region has 17 residues. Between the trimmed V and J ends, which lost 7 bases and 3 bases, there was a span of 22 bases. Per the germline V gene, CDR1 is LNHDA and CDR2 is SQIVND (reference sequence). Here the CDR3 reads CASTIGISGQIYNEQFF. The DNA for the CDR3 is TGTGCCAGTACCATAGGGATATCAGGACAGATCTACAATGAGCAGTTCTTC.

The V gene is TRBV4-3, the J gene TRBJ1-2; D is uncertain. V gave up 2 bases and J gave up 8 bases, with 12 bases separating them. Per germline, CDR1 LGHNA and CDR2 YSLEER. This CDR3 has 13 residues. The CDR3 here is CASSQSSLGGYTF. The DNA for the CDR3 is TGCGCCAGCAGCCAATCCTCCCTAGGAGGCTACACCTTC.

The chain combines TRBV5-1 with TRBJ2-5, with D tentatively TRBD1 (6 bases). The CDR3 sequence is 15 residues long. Germline V CDR1 and CDR2: SGHRS, YFSETQ. Trimming stripped 0 bases from V and 1 base from J, with 10 bases between. The CDR3 loop is CASSLEVGGQETQYF. Written as DNA, the CDR3 is TGCGCCAGCAGCTTGGAAGTAGGGGGCCAAGAGACCCAGTACTTC.

This clone was seen a single time. The rearrangement links TRBV28 to TRBJ2-3; D perhaps matches TRBD2 (6 bases). CDR1 and CDR2 (germline): MDHEN, SYDVKM. The ends were cut back, 5 bases at V and 10 bases at J, with 16 bases in the middle. The CDR3 length is 13 residues. The CDR3 sequence is CASSPPRREAQYF. CDR3 DNA sequence: TGTGCCAGCAGTCCCCCCAGGAGGGAGGCGCAGTATTTT.

J is TRBJ2-1 and V is TRBV7-2, with 12 positions matching TRBD2. V dropped 1 base and J dropped 5; count of bases not matched to a gene: 9. The CDR3 is 18 amino acids. Germline CDR1 is SGHTA and CDR2 is FQGNSA. The CDR3 region is CASSLVPLLAGGDNEQFF. In DNA form, the CDR3 reads TGTGCCAGCAGCTTAGTACCGCTTCTAGCGGGAGGGGACAATGAGCAGTTCTTC.

V is TRBV5-4 and J is TRBJ1-1; 7 bases line up with TRBD1. The V and J ends lost 0 bases and 5 bases, in that order; junction bases with no gene match: 4. There are 14 residues in the CDR3. Germline assignment: CDR1 SGHNT and CDR2 YYREEE (reference sequence). DNA of the CDR3: TGTGCCAGCAGCTTGGAAGGGGGCTGGACTGAAGCTTTCTTT. Protein product: CASSLEGGWTEAFF. Complete variable domain (other parts from reference TRBV5-4 and TRBJ1-1): ETGVTQSPTHLIKTRGQQVTLRCSSQSGHNTVSWYQQALGQGPQFIFQYYREEENGRGNFPPRFSGLQFPNYSSELNVNALELDDSALYLCASSLEGGWTEAFFGQGTRLTVV.

The V gene is TRBV19, the J gene TRBJ1-5; the D is unclear. Germline CDR1 is LNHDA and CDR2 is SQIVND (reference sequence). V was trimmed by 7 bases and J by 3 bases, leaving 10 bases between them. CDR3 size: 13 residues. CDR3 loop: CASTVVLNQPQHF. The DNA for the CDR3 is TGTGCCAGTACAGTCGTTCTCAATCAGCCCCAGCATTTT.